This T cell receptor (beta chain) is drawn from a study of Ad26.COV2.S vaccination and SARS-CoV-2 variants. Treatment meaning: around 19 received Ad26.COV2.S at low or high dose, single or two shots; roughly five received placebo; per-sample allocation not given. Samples were taken on day 63 after the first vaccine or placebo injection. The administered vaccine (an Ad26 vector) expressed Wuhan-strain SARS-CoV-2 spike. Profiling relied on immunoSEQ multiplex PCR, and the TCRdb table lists in-frame clones only, not all of them. This sample has about 260,000 clones, with roughly nine tenths found just once. The starting material was peripheral blood, obtained in a trial of Ad26.COV2.S vaccine versus placebo. The receptor comes from a person aged 18-65 years who received the Ad26.COV2.S COVID-19 vaccine or a placebo.

The CDR3 loop is CATWTSGDYNEQFF. The CDR3 coding sequence is TGTGCCACCTGGACTAGCGGGGATTACAATGAGCAGTTCTTC. This chain uses TRBV10-3 with TRBJ2-1; TRBD2 matches 12 bases. The germline V gene has CDR1 ENHRY and CDR2 SYGVKD. This CDR3 has 14 amino acids. Trimming took 10 bases from V and 4 from J; bases not matched to a gene: 5.